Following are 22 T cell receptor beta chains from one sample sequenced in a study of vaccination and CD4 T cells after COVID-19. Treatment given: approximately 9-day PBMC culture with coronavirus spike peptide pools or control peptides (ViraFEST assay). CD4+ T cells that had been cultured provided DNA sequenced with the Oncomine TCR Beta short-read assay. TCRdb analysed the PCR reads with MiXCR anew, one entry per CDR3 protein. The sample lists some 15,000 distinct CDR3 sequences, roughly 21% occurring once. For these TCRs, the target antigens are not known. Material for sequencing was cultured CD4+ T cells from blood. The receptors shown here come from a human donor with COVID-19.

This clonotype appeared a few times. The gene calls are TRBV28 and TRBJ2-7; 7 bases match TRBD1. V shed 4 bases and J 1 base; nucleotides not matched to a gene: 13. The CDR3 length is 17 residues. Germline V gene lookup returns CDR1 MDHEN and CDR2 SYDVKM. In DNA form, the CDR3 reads TGTGCCAGCAGTTCAACCCCTGGGACAGTGGGATCCTACGAGCAGTACTTC. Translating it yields CASSSTPGTVGSYEQYF.

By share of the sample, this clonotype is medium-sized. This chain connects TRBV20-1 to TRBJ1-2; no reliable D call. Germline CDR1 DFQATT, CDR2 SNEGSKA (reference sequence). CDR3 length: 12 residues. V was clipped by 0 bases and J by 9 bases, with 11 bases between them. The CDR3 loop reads CSARDRGSSYTF. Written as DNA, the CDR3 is TGCAGTGCTAGAGATCGAGGCAGCAGCTACACCTTC.

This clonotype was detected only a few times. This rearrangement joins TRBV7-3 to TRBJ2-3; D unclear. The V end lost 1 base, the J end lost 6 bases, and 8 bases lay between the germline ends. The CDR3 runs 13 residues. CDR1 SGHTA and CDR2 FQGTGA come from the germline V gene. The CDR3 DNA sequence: TGTGCCAGCAGCTTAAACCCTGGTGATACGCAGTATTTT. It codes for CASSLNPGDTQYF.

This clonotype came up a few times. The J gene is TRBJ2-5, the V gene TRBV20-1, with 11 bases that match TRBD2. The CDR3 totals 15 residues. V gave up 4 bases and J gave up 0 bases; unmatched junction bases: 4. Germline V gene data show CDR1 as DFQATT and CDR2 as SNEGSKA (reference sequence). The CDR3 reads CSATRLAGYQETQYF. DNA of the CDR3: TGCAGTGCTACGAGACTAGCGGGGTACCAAGAGACCCAGTACTTC.

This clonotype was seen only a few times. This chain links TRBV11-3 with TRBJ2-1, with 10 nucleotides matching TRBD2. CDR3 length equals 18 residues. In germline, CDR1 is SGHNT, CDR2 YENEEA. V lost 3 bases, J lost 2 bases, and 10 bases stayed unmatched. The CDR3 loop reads CASSLGKLAGSPYNEQFF. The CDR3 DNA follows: TGTGCCAGCAGCTTGGGCAAACTAGCGGGGAGCCCCTACAATGAGCAGTTCTTC.

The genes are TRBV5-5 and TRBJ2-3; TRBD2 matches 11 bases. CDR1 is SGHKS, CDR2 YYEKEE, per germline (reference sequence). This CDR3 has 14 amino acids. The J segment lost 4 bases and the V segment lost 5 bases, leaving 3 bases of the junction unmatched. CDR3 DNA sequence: TGTGCCAGCAGAACTAGCGGGGGCTCAGATACGCAGTATTTT. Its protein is CASRTSGGSDTQYF.

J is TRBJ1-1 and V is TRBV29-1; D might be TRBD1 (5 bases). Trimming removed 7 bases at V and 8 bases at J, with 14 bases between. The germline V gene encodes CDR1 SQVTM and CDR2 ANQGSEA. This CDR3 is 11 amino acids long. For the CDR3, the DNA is TGCAGCGGCACCACCCGGGACGAAGCTTTCTTT. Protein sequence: CSGTTRDEAFF.

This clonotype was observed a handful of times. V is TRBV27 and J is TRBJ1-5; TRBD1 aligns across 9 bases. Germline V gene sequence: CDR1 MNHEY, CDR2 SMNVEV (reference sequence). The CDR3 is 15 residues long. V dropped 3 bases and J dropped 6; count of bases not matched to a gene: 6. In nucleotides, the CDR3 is TGTGCCAGCAGTTTTCGGGGACAGGGTGGTCAGCCCCAGCATTTT. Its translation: CASSFRGQGGQPQHF.

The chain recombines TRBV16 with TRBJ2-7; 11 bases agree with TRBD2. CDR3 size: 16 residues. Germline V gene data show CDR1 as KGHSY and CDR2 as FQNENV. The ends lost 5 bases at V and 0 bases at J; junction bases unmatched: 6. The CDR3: CASSSTSGAYSYEQYF. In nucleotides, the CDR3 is TGTGCCAGCAGCTCGACTAGCGGGGCTTACTCCTACGAGCAGTACTTC.

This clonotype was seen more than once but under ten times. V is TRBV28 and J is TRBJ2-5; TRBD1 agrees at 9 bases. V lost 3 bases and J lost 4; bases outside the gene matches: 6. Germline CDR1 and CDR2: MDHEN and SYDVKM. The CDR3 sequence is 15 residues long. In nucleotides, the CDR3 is TGTGCCAGCAGTTTCGGGACAGGGTTAGGAGAGACCCAGTACTTC. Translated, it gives CASSFGTGLGETQYF.

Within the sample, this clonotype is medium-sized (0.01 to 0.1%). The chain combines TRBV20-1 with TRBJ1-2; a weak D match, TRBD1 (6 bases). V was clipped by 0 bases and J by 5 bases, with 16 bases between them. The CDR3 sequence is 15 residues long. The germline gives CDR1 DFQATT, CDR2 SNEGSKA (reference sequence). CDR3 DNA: TGCAGTGCTAGAGACGACAGGTGGACTTTTTATGGCTACACCTTC. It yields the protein CSARDDRWTFYGYTF.

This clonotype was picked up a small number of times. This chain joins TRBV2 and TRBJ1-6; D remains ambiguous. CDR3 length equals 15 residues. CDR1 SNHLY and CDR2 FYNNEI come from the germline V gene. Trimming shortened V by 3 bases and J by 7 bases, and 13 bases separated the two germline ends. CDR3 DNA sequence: TGTGCCAGCAGTGAGACCGGGTTTTTGAATTCACCCCTCCACTTT. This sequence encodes CASSETGFLNSPLHF.

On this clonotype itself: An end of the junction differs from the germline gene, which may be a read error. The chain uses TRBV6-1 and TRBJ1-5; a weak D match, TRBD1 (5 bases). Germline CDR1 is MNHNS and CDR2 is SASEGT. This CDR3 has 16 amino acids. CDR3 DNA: TGTGCCAGCAGTGAAGGGGACCCCACAGAAGGAAGGCCCCGGCATTTT. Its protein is CASSEGDPTEGRPRHF.

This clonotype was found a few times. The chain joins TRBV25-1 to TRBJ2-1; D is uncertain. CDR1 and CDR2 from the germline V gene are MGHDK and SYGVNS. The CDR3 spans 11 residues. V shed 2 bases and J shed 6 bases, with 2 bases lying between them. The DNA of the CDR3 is TGTGCCAGCAGTGAAATCAATGAGCAGTTCTTC. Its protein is CASSEINEQFF. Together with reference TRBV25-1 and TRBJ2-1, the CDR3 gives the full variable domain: EADIYQTPRYLVIGTGKKITLECSQTMGHDKMYWYQQDPGMELHLIHYSYGVNSTEKGDLSSESTVSRIRTEHFPLTLESARPSHTSQYLCASSEINEQFFGPGTRLTVL.

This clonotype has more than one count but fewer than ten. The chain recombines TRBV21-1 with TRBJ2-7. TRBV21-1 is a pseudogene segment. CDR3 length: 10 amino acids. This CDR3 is CASGVGEQYF. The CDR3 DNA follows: TGTGCCAGCGGGGTGGGGGAGCAGTACTTC.

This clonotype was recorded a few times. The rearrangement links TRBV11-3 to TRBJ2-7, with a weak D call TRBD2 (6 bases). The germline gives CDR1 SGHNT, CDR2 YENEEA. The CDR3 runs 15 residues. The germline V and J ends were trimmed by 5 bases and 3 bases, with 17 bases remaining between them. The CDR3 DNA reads TGTGCCAGCAGCCCAAACAGCTACGGGGGCTACGAGCAGTACTTC. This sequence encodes CASSPNSYGGYEQYF.

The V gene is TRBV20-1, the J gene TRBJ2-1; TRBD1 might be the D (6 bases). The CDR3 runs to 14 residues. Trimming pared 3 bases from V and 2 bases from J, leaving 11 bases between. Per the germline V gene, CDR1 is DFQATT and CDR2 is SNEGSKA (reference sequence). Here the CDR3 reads CSARDWDTYNEQFF. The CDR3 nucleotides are TGCAGTGCTAGGGACTGGGACACCTACAATGAGCAGTTCTTC.

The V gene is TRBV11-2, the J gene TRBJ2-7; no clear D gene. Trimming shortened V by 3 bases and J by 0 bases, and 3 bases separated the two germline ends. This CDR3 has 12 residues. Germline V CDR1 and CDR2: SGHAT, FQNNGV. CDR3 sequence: CASSFHSYEQYF. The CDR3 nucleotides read TGTGCCAGCAGCTTCCACTCCTACGAGCAGTACTTC.

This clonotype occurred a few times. CDR3: CASSSTGDSEKLFF. In nucleotides, the CDR3 is TGTGCCAGCAGTTCTACAGGGGATAGCGAAAAACTGTTTTTT. V gene TRBV6-5 combines with J gene TRBJ1-4, with TRBD1 matching over 7 bases. CDR1 and CDR2 from the germline V gene are MNHEY and SVGAGI. The CDR3 consists of 14 residues. The ends lost 4 bases at V and 8 bases at J; junction bases unmatched: 7.

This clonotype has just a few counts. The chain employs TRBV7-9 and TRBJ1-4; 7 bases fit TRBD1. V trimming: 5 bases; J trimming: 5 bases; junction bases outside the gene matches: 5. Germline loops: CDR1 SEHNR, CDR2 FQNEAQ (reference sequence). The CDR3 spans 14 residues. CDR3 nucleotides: TGTGCCAGCAGCCAGGGACAGCCGAATGAAAAACTGTTTTTT. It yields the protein CASSQGQPNEKLFF. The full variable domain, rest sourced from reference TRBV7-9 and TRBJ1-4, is DTGVSQNPRHKITKRGQNVTFRCDPISEHNRLYWYRQTLGQGPEFLTYFQNEAQLEKSRLLSDRFSAERPKGSFSTLEIQRTEQGDSAMYLCASSQGQPNEKLFFGSGTQLSVL.

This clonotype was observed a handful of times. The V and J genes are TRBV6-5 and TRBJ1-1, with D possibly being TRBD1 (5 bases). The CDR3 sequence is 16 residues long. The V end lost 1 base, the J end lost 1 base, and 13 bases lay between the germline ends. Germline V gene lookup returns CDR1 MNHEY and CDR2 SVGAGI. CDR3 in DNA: TGTGCCAGCAGTTACTTGTCAACAGGAGCGAACACTGAAGCTTTCTTT. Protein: CASSYLSTGANTEAFF.

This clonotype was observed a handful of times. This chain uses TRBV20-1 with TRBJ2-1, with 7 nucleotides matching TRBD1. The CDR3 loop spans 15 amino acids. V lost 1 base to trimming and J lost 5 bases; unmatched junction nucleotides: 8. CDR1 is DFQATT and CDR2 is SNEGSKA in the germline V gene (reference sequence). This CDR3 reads CSARGLRDRHNEQFF. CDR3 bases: TGCAGTGCTAGAGGACTCCGGGACAGACACAATGAGCAGTTCTTC.